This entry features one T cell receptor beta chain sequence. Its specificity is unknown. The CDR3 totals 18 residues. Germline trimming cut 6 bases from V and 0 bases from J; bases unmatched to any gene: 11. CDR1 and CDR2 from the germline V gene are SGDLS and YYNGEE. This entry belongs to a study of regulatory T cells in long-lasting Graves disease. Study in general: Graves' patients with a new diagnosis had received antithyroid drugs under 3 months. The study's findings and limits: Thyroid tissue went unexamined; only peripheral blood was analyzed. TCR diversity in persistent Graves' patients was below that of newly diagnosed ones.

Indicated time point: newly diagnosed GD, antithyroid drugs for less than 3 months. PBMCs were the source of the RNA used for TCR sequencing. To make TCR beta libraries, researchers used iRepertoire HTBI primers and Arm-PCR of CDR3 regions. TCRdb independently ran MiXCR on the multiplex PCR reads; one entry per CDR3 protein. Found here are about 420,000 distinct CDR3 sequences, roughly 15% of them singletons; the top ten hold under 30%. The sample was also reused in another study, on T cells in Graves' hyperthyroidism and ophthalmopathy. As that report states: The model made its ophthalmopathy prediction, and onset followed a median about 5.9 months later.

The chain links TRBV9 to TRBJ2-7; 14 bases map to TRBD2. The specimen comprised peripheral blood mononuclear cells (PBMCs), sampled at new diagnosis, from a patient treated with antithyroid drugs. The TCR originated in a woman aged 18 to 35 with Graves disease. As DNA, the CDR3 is TGTGCCAGCATCCCCACCGGGACTAGCGGGAGTCCCTCCTACGAGCAGTACTTC. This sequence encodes CASIPTGTSGSPSYEQYF.